This T cell receptor (beta chain) stems from a study of CD4 and CD8 cells across lung adenocarcinoma regions. The patients had localized lung adenocarcinoma, a non-small cell subtype. Using its own MiXCR run on the PCR reads, TCRdb lists one record per CDR3 protein. The repertoire holds approximately 11,000 distinct CDR3 sequences, 59% seen once, with about 85% in the top ten. The CDR3 is 13 amino acids. Of note for this clonotype: An end of the junction differs from the germline gene, which may be a read error.

The sample was CD8+ T cells from the margin of a lung tumor. The sequence was collected from a male donor with lung adenocarcinoma. The CD4 and CD8 labels of this study may be unreliable. The V and J genes are TRBV12-3 or TRBV12-4 and TRBJ2-3, with D perhaps matching TRBD1 or TRBD2 (5 bases each). The CDR3 spells CASGLRTVNTQYF. The CDR3 bases are TGTGCCTCGGGGCTGAGAACAGTAAACACGCAGTATTTC.